The present T cell receptor (beta chain) was sequenced within a study of human T cells and chemical hapten exposure. Findings and limits, study-wide: Once DPC sensitization occurred, TCRs above 1 in 1000 frequency showed no change.

Germline V gene data show CDR1 as MDHEN and CDR2 as SYDVKM. With V trimmed by 6 bases and J by 7 bases, 9 bases remained unmatched. The CDR3 contains 15 residues. Unique molecular identifiers were attached to individual cDNA molecules within the library. MiXCR, run by TCRdb on the RACE reads, gives a single entry per CDR3 protein. The sample holds 250,000 or so distinct CDR3 sequences, around 9.3% seen once. This clonotype was counted between two and nine times. The antigen remains unidentified. The sample's time point: pre-sensitization, week 0. The treatment is: therapeutic diphenylcyclopropenone sensitization with weekly scalp DPC.

The chain employs TRBV28 and TRBJ1-4; 9 bases match TRBD1. The TCR was taken from a woman between 40 and 50 years old with alopecia areata. Some clones in this sample may be carry-over from other donors' samples. The sample in question was whole blood, obtained in connection with sensitization to the hapten diphenylcyclopropenone (DPC). The CDR3 reads CASRLGDRVSEKLFF. The DNA for the CDR3 is TGTGCCAGCAGACTAGGGGACAGGGTTAGTGAAAAACTGTTTTTT.